Given below is one TCR beta chain in context. This entry belongs to a study of control samples from healthy donors and cancer patients. The table came from immunoSEQ multiplex PCR; TCRdb's copy has only in-frame clones and leaves some out. Of roughly 86,000 clones detected, 91% appear once; the ten largest clones hold 15% to 18%. The source material was blood. This clonotype originated in a man aged 25-45 years in good health.

The CDR3 DNA reads TGTGCCAGCACTACAAGGTACGGGGGCGCTGTTGACACTGAAGCTTTCTTT. Encoded protein: CASTTRYGGAVDTEAFF. This chain connects TRBV21-1 to TRBJ1-1. TRBV21-1 is deemed a pseudogene. This CDR3 is built from 17 residues.